This T cell receptor beta chain was recovered during a study of blood T cells in healthy people across ages. The use of a sample-barcoded 5' primer and a J-beta primer mix characterized a second PCR of roughly 7 to 11 cycles. TCRdb re-derived calls from the 5' RACE reads in MiXCR, one entry per CDR3 protein. This sample has 700,000 to 1,000,000 distinct CDR3 sequences, with under 45% found just once. V lost 0 bases and J 10 bases, leaving 14 bases between the germline ends. The germline gives CDR1 SGHRS, CDR2 YFSETQ. The CDR3 extends over 14 amino acids. The sequenced sample was blood. The origin of this receptor is a man aged 60 to 69 in good health. The chain joins TRBV5-1 to TRBJ2-1; D is possibly TRBD1 (6 bases). CDR3 loop: CASSLADPGTEQFF. The CDR3 DNA is TGCGCCAGCAGCTTGGCCGACCCCGGGACAGAGCAGTTCTTC. Based on the CDR3 plus reference TRBV5-1 and TRBJ2-1, the full variable domain is KAGVTQTPRYLIKTRGQQVTLSCSPISGHRSVSWYQQTPGQGLQFLFEYFSETQRNKGNFPGRFSGRQFSNSRSEMNVSTLELGDSALYLCASSLADPGTEQFFGPGTRLTVL.